The 6 T cell receptor beta chains below all came from one sample that was sequenced in a study of T cells in Graves' hyperthyroidism and ophthalmopathy. Researchers took RNA transcripts and amplified the TCR beta CDR3 regions from them. TCR CDR3 regions were first amplified by RT-PCR with HTBI primers. A single record per CDR3 protein comes from TCRdb applying MiXCR to the multiplex PCR reads. The table records roughly 660,000 distinct CDR3 sequences, 17% of them present only once. Specimen: blood. These receptor sequences come from a man aged 45-60 years with Graves' hyperthyroidism.

This chain uses TRBV30 with TRBJ2-1; D is unclear. The V gene's germline CDR1 is GTSNPN and CDR2 SVGIG (reference sequence). This CDR3 spans 11 amino acids. V lost 3 bases and J lost 3, with 3 bases in between. This chain's CDR3 is CAWRGYNEQFF. Written as DNA, the CDR3 is TGTGCCTGGAGGGGCTACAATGAGCAGTTCTTC.

With regard to this clonotype: This could be a read error, since a much larger clone is one nucleotide away. The rearrangement uses TRBV6-2 or TRBV6-3 and TRBJ2-2; weak D call: TRBD1 (5 bases). The CDR3 is 18 residues long. Germline CDR1 reads MNHEY; CDR2 reads SVGEGT. Trimming cost V 0 bases and J 2 bases, with 16 bases left between them. The chain's CDR3 is CASSYSAGLGDNTGELFF. DNA of the CDR3: TGTGCCAGCAGTTACTCGGCCGGGCTAGGGGATAACACCGGGGAGCTGTTTTTT.

This clonotype occurred many times. The chain uses TRBV28 and TRBJ2-3; 10 bases are a match to TRBD1. The junction had 10 bases not matched to a gene; V was cut back by 5 bases and J by 2 bases. This CDR3 is built from 17 residues. CDR1 and CDR2 from the germline V gene are MDHEN and SYDVKM. This CDR3 is CASSAPPGTGVTDTQYF. CDR3 coding DNA: TGTGCCAGCAGTGCACCCCCCGGGACAGGGGTCACAGATACGCAGTATTTT.

V and J are TRBV27 and TRBJ1-1; 11 bases fit TRBD1. Per germline, CDR1 MNHEY and CDR2 SMNVEV (reference sequence). The V gene end was trimmed by 5 bases and the J gene end by 3 bases; junction bases not matched to a gene: 8. The CDR3 sequence is 16 residues long. CDR3 amino acids: CASSGDRGGGYTEAFF. CDR3 in DNA: TGTGCCAGCAGTGGGGACAGGGGGGGAGGTTACACTGAAGCTTTCTTT.

This clonotype was picked up a small number of times. This rearrangement joins TRBV7-9 to TRBJ2-1; D unresolved. Trimming left V 4 bases short and J 4 bases short, with 8 bases between. This CDR3 has 13 amino acids. Germline values: CDR1 SEHNR, CDR2 FQNEAQ (reference sequence). The CDR3 DNA is TGTGCCAGCAGCTCACCTTTTTACAATGAGCAGTTCTTC. Its protein is CASSSPFYNEQFF. Supplemented by reference TRBV7-9 and TRBJ2-1, the full variable domain reads DTGVSQNPRHKITKRGQNVTFRCDPISEHNRLYWYRQTLGQGPEFLTYFQNEAQLEKSRLLSDRFSAERPKGSFSTLEIQRTEQGDSAMYLCASSSPFYNEQFFGPGTRLTVL.

This clonotype was counted many times. The chain combines TRBV20-1 with TRBJ2-1; no firm D call. Germline CDR1 DFQATT, CDR2 SNEGSKA (reference sequence). V lost 3 bases to trimming and J lost 0 bases, with 9 bases between them. CDR3 length: 14 amino acids. CDR3 residues: CSASKVSSYNEQFF. The CDR3 DNA sequence: TGCAGTGCTAGTAAGGTTAGCTCCTACAATGAGCAGTTCTTC.